The entry below describes one T cell receptor beta chain. These data originate in a study of blood T cell repertoires in COVID-19. Study details: Acute and convalescent COVID-19 specimens originated in the United States, Italy and Spain. T cells, B-cell-depleted T cells, or PBMCs supplied cDNA or gDNA.

The J segment lost 4 bases and the V segment lost 2 bases, leaving 4 bases of the junction unmatched. The CDR3 totals 15 residues. Germline V gene sequence: CDR1 SGHRS, CDR2 YFSETQ. Original processing notes: For nucleated cells, counts were estimated from reference gene primer amplification. The table came from immunoSEQ multiplex PCR; TCRdb's copy has only in-frame clones and leaves some out. V, J and clone size are those of that table, while D and trimming were read from the DNA. The repertoire holds about 47,000 clones, with around 85% as singletons. Seattle's enrolled individuals joined amid active infection and were then monitored longitudinally.

The TCR sequence derives from a woman over 75 with COVID-19, enrolled during active disease. The sample consisted of peripheral blood. The chain combines TRBV5-1 with TRBJ2-2, with TRBD1 identical over 8 bases. CDR3 DNA sequence: TGCGCCAGCAGCTTTTCGACAGGGGTCACCGGGGAGCTGTTTTTT. Encoded protein: CASSFSTGVTGELFF.